The sample holds a few counts of the clone carrying this T cell receptor (beta chain). Its antigen remains unknown. The CDR3 consists of 15 residues. In germline, CDR1 is MNHEY, CDR2 SVGEGT. Trimming pared 6 bases from V and 1 base from J, leaving 15 bases between. This sample stems from a study of T cell responses to AZD1222 COVID-19 vaccine. Study-level results: Regions 160-218 and 743-854 dominated among vaccine-associated CD4 TCRs spanning spike. Mostly white British, mostly female donors; authors suggested clonal diversity may be underestimated. All repertoire sampling was performed exclusively after the peak T cell response. Recipients of AZD1222 seropositive at baseline numbered only five or six.

The protocol was immunoSEQ multiplex PCR, while the TCRdb copy is restricted to in-frame clones and leaves out a portion. The sample contains approximately 110,000 clones, about 87% of which appear only once. This sequence joins TRBV6-2 or TRBV6-3 and TRBJ1-1; D unclear. The sample consisted of peripheral blood, taken 28 days after the second AZD1222 dose. The receptor was derived from an adult who received the AZD1222 COVID-19 vaccine. The CDR3 bases are TGTGCCAGCAGACCTGACATCCCGTGGAACACTGAAGCTTTCTTT. Translation: CASRPDIPWNTEAFF.